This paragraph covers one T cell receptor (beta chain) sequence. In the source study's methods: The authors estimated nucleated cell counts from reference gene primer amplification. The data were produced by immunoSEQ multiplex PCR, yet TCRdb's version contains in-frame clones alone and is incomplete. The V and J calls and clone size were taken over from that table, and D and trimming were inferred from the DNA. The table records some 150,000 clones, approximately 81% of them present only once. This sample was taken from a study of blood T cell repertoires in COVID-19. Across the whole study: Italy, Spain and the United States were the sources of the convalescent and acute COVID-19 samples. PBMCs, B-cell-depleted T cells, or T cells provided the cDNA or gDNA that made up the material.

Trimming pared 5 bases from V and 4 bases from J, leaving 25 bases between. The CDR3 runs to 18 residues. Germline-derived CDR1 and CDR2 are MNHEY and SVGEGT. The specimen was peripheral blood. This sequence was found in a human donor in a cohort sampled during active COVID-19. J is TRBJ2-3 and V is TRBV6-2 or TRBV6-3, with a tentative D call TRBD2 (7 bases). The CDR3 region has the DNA TGTGCCAGCAGTACCTCCGTCGGGGGGCTAGTGGATCCAGATACGCAGTATTTT. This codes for CASSTSVGGLVDPDTQYF.